Shown below are 9 T cell receptor beta chains from a single sample sequenced in a study of blood T cell repertoires in COVID-19. Sequencing was performed with immunoSEQ multiplex PCR; in TCRdb, only in-frame clones are kept and a portion is missing. The sample includes about 170,000 clones, about 87% of them seen just once. Sequenced: peripheral blood. These receptors were obtained from a man aged 18 to 29 with active or convalescent COVID-19.

The gene calls are TRBV3-1 (or the pseudogene TRBV3-2) and TRBJ2-7; 7 bases align to TRBD2. With V trimmed by 5 bases and J by 0 bases, 7 bases remained unmatched. This CDR3 contains 15 residues. Germline-derived CDR1 and CDR2 are LGHDT and YNNKEL (reference sequence). The CDR3 region has the DNA TGTGCCAGCAGCGTAGGACCGGGGGGCTCCTACGAGCAGTACGTC. Translation: CASSVGPGGSYEQYV.

V is TRBV25-1 and J is TRBJ2-3, with a possible D match to TRBD1 (5 bases). This CDR3 is built from 15 residues. V was cut by 7 bases and J by 1 base, with 15 bases left in between. The germline V gene encodes CDR1 MGHDK and CDR2 SYGVNS. The CDR3 nucleotides are TGTGCCAGCACAGGGTGGTCCGGTGGCACAGATACGCAGTATTTT. The encoded protein is CASTGWSGGTDTQYF.

The V gene is TRBV4-2, the J gene TRBJ2-7; 9 bases agree with TRBD2. The length of the CDR3 is 17 residues. The V and J ends lost 1 base and 3 bases, in that order; junction bases with no gene match: 10. Germline CDR1 is LGHNA and CDR2 is YNFKEQ. The chain's CDR3 is CASSQVPPRLAVYEQYF. In DNA form, the CDR3 reads TGTGCCAGCAGCCAAGTTCCCCCGAGACTAGCGGTCTACGAGCAGTACTTC.

J is TRBJ2-7 and V is TRBV11-2; D possibly corresponds to TRBD2 (5 bases). Looked up from germline, CDR1 is SGHAT and CDR2 is FQNNGV. Trimming shortened V by 5 bases and J by 3 bases, and 8 bases separated the two germline ends. The CDR3 has 12 residues. The CDR3 protein is CASSPGLYEQYV. For the CDR3, the DNA is TGTGCCAGCAGCCCCGGACTCTACGAGCAGTACGTC.

The V gene is TRBV9, the J gene TRBJ2-2; 9 bases map to TRBD1. This CDR3 region has 20 residues. The germline CDR1 and CDR2 sequences are SGDLS and YYNGEE. V trimming: 0 bases; J trimming: 1 base; junction bases outside the gene matches: 13. CDR3 sequence: CASSVAPRGRGQGNTGELFF. The CDR3 DNA is TGTGCCAGCAGCGTAGCTCCGCGCGGAAGGGGACAGGGGAACACCGGGGAGCTGTTTTTT.

In regard to this clone: The junction differs from germline at one of its ends, possibly a read error. This chain uses TRBV2 with TRBJ2-6, with TRBD1 matching 7 bases. CDR1 SNHLY and CDR2 FYNNEI come from the germline V gene. This CDR3 is 17 amino acids long. The CDR3 protein is CASREGQAFSGANVLTF. CDR3 DNA sequence: TGTGCCAGCAGGGAAGGACAGGCCTTCTCTGGGGCCAACGTCCTGACTTTC.

A few counts support this clone. The chain joins TRBV19 to TRBJ2-7; 8 bases are a match to TRBD2. From germline, CDR1 is LNHDA and CDR2 SQIVND (reference sequence). This CDR3 spans 14 amino acids. V trimming: 3 bases; J trimming: 3 bases; junction bases outside the gene matches: 4. CDR3 sequence (DNA): TGTGCCAGTAGTATTAGCGGGAAAGACTACGAGCAGTACTTC. Translating it yields CASSISGKDYEQYF.

The rearrangement links TRBV5-4 to TRBJ1-1, with D unclear. The V end lost 1 base, the J end lost 4 bases, and 11 bases lay between the germline ends. Germline lookup yields CDR1 SGHNT and CDR2 YYREEE (reference sequence). This CDR3 has 14 amino acids. The CDR3 DNA reads as TGTGCCAGCAGCTTGCGAGGTTCGCTCACTGAAGCTTTCTTT. Protein product: CASSLRGSLTEAFF. Full variable domain (remainder filled in from reference TRBV5-4 and TRBJ1-1): ETGVTQSPTHLIKTRGQQVTLRCSSQSGHNTVSWYQQALGQGPQFIFQYYREEENGRGNFPPRFSGLQFPNYSSELNVNALELDDSALYLCASSLRGSLTEAFFGQGTRLTVV.

This clone was seen a single time. The chain has TRBV3-1 (or the pseudogene TRBV3-2) and TRBJ1-1; 9 bases map to TRBD1. The J segment lost 0 bases and the V segment lost 10 bases, leaving 21 bases of the junction unmatched. The CDR3 is 19 amino acids. CDR1 LGHDT and CDR2 YNNKEL come from the germline V gene (reference sequence). CDR3 in amino acids: CATGYTGTGNLGLNTEAFF. The CDR3 bases are TGTGCCACCGGATACACCGGGACAGGGAATCTCGGCCTGAACACTGAAGCTTTCTTT.